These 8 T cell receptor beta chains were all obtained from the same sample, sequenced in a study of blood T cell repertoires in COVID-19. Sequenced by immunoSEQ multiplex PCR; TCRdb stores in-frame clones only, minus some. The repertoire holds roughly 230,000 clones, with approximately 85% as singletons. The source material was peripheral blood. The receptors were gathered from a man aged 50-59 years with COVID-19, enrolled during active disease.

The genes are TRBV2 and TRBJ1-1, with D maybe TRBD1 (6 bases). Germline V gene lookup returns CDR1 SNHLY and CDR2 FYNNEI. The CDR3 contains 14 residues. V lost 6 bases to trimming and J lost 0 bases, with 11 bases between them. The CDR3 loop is CASRSTGMNTEAFF. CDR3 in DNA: TGTGCCAGCAGAAGCACAGGGATGAACACTGAAGCTTTCTTT.

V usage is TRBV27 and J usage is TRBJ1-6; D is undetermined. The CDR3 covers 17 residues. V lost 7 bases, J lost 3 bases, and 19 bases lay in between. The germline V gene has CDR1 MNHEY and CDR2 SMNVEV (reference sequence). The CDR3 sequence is CASMRQWAGSYNSPLHF. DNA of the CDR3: TGTGCCAGCATGCGCCAGTGGGCAGGAAGCTATAATTCACCCCTCCACTTT.

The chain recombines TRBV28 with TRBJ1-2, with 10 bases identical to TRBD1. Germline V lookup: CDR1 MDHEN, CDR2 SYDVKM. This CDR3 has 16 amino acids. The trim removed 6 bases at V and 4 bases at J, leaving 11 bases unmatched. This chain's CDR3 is CASSSPGTGEPYGYTF. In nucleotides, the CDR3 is TGTGCCAGCAGCTCCCCCGGGACAGGGGAGCCCTATGGCTACACCTTC.

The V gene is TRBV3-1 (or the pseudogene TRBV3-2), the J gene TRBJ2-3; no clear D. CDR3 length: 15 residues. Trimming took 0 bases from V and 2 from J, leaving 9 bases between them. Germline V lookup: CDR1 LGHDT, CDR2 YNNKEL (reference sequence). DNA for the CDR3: TGTGCCAGCAGCCAAGACGCTAGTTACACAGATACGCAGTATTTT. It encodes CASSQDASYTDTQYF.

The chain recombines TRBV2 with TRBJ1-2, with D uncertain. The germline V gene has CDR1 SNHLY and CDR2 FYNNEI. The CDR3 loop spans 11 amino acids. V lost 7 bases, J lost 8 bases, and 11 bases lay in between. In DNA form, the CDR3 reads TGTGCCAGCATCCGGAAAGCGGGCTACACCTTC. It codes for CASIRKAGYTF.

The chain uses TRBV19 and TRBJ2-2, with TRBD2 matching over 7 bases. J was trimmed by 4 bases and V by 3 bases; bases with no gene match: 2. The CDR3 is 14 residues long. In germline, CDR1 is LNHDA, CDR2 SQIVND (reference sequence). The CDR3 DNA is TGTGCCAGTAGTATGCGGGAGCTCACCGGGGAGCTGTTTTTT. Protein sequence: CASSMRELTGELFF.

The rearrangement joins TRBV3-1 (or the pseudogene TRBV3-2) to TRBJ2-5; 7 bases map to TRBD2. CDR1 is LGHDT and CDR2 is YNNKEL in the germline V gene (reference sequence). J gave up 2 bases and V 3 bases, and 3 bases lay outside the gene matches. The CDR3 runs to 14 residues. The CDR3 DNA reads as TGTGCCAGCAGCCAGGGGGGGAGGCAAGAGACCCAGTACTTC. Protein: CASSQGGRQETQYF.

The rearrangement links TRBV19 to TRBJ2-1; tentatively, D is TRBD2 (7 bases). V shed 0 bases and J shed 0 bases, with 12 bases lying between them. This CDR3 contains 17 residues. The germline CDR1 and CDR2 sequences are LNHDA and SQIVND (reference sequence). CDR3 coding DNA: TGTGCCAGTAGTATAGAGGGGGGGGCCCTCTCCTACAATGAGCAGTTCTTC. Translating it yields CASSIEGGALSYNEQFF.